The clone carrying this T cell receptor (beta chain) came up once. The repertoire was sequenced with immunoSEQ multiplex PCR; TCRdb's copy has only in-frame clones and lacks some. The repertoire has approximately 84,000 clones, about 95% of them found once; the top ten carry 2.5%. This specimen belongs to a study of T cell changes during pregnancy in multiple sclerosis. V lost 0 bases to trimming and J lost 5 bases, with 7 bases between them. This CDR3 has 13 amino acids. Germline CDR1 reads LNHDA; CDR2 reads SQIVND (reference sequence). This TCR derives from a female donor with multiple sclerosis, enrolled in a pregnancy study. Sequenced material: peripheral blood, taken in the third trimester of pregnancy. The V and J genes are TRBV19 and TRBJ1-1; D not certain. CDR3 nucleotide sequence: TGTGCCAGTAGTATAGATAGAGTTACTGAAGCTTTCTTT. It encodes CASSIDRVTEAFF.